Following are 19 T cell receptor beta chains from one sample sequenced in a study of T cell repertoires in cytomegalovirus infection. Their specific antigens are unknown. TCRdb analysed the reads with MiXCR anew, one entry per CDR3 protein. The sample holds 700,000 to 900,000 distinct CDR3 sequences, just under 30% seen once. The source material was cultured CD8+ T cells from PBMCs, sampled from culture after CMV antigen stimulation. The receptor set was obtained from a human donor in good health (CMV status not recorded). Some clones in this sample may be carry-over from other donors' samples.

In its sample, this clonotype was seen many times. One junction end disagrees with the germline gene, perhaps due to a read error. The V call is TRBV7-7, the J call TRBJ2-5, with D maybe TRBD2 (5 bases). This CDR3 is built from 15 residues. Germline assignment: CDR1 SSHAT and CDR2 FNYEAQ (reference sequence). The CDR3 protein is CASSAGGGIQETQYF. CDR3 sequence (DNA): TGTGCTAGCAGCGCCGGAGGCGGCATCCAAGAGACCCAGTACTTC.

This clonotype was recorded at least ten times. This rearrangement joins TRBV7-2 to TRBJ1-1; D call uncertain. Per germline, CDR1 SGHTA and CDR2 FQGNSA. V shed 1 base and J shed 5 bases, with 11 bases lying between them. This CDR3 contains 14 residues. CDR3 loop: CASSLDRVGTEAFF. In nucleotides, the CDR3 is TGTGCCAGCAGCTTAGATCGGGTTGGGACTGAAGCTTTCTTT. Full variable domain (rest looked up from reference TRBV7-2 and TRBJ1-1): GAGVSQSPSNKVTEKGKDVELRCDPISGHTALYWYRQSLGQGLEFLIYFQGNSAPDKSGLPSDRFSAERTGGSVSTLTIQRTQQEDSAVYLCASSLDRVGTEAFFGQGTRLTVV.

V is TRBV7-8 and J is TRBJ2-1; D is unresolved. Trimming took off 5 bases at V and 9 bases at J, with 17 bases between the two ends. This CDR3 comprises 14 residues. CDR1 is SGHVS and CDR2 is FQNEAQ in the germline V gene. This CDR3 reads CASSPEVGWGEQFF. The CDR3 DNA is TGTGCCAGCAGCCCTGAGGTAGGGTGGGGTGAGCAGTTCTTC.

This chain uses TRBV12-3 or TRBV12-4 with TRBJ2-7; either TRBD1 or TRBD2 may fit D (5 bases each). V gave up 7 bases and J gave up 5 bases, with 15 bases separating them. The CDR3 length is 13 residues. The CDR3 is CASTWGPGNEQYF. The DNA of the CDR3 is TGTGCCAGCACCTGGGGCCCGGGAAACGAGCAGTACTTC.

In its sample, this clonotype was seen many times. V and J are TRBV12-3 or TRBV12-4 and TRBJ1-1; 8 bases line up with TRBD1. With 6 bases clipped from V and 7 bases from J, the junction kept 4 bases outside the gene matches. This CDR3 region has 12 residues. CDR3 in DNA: TGTGCCAGCAGCCCGGGACAGGATGAAGCTTTCTTT. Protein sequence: CASSPGQDEAFF.

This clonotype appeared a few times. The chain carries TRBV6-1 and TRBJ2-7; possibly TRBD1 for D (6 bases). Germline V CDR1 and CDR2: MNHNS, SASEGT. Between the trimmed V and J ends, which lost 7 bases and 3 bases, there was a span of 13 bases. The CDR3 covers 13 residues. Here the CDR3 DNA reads TGTGCCAGCAAGCACAGGGAATTCTACGAGCAGTACGTC. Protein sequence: CASKHREFYEQYV.

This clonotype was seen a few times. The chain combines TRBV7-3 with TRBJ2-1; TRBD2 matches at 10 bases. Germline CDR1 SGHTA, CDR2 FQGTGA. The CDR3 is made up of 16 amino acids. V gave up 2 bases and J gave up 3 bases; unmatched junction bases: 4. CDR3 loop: CASSLLGLADYNEQFF. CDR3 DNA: TGTGCCAGCAGCTTATTAGGACTAGCGGACTACAATGAGCAGTTCTTC.

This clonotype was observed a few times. The CDR3 here is CASKPPGEETQYF. The CDR3 region has the DNA TGTGCCAGCAAACCACCCGGGGAGGAGACCCAGTACTTC. The chain combines TRBV7-9 with TRBJ2-5; tentatively, D is TRBD2 (5 bases). Looked up from germline, CDR1 is SEHNR and CDR2 is FQNEAQ (reference sequence). The CDR3 runs 13 residues. Between the trimmed V and J ends, which lost 7 bases and 5 bases, there was a span of 14 bases.

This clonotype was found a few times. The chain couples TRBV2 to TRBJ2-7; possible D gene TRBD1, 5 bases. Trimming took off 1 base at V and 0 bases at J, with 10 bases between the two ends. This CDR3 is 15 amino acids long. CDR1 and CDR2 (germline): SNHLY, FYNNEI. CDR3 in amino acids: CASSEGDSFSYEQYV. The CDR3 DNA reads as TGTGCCAGCAGTGAAGGAGACAGCTTCTCCTACGAGCAGTACGTC.

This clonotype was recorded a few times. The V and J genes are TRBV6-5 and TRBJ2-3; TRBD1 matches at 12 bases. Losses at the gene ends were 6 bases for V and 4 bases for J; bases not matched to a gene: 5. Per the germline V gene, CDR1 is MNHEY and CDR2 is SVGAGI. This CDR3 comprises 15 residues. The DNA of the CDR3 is TGTGCCAGCAGCCCGGGACAGGGGGCCTCAGATACGCAGTATTTT. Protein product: CASSPGQGASDTQYF.

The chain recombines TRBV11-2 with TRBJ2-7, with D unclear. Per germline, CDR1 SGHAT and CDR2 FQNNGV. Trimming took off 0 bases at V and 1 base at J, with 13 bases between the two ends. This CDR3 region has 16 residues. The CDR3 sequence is CASSLDVDLLSYEQYF. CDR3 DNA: TGTGCCAGCAGCTTAGATGTCGATTTACTATCCTACGAGCAGTACTTC.

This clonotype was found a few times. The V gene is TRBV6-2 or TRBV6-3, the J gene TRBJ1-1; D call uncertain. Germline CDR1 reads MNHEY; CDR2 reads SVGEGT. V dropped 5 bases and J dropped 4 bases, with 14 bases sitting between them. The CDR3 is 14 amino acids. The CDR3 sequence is CASSPPRRVTEAFF. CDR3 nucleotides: TGTGCCAGCAGTCCCCCACGAAGAGTCACTGAAGCTTTCTTT.

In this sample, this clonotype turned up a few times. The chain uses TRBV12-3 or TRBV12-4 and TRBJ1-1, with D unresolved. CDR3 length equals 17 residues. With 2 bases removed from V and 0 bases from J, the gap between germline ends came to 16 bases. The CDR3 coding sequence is TGTGCCAGCAGTTTATCAAGTGGGAAAAGGGTGAACACTGAAGCTTTCTTT. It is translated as CASSLSSGKRVNTEAFF.

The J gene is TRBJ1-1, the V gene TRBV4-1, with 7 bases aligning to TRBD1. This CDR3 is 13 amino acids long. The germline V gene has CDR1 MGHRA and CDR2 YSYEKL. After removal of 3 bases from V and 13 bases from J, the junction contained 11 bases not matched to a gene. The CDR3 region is CASSQQGVGTVFF. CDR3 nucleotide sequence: TGCGCCAGCAGCCAGCAGGGGGTCGGTACGGTTTTCTTT.

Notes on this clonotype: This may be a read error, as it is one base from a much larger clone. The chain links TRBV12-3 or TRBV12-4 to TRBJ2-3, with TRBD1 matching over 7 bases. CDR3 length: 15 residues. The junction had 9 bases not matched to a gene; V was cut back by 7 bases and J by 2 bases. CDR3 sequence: CASTPGQADTDTQYF. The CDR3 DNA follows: TGTGCCAGCACCCCCGGACAGGCTGACACAGATACGCAGTATTTT.

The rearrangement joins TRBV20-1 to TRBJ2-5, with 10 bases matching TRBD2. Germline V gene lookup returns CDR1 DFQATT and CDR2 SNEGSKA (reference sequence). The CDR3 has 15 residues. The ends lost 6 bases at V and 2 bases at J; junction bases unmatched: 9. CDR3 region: CSATASGGGQETQYF. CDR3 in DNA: TGCAGTGCGACAGCTAGCGGGGGTGGACAAGAGACCCAGTACTTC.

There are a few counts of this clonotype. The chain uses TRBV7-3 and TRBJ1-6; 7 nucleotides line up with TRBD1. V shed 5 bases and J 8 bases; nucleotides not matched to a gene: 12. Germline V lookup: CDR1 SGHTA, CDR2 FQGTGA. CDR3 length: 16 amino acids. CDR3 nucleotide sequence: TGTGCCAGCAGCCCCCTCCCACAGGGGCGGGATTCACCCCTCCACTTT. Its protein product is CASSPLPQGRDSPLHF.

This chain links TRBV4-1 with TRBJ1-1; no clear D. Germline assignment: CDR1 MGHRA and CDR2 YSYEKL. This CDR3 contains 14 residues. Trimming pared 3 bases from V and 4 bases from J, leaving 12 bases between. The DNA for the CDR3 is TGCGCCAGCAGCCACCTCCCGGGGAGCACTGAAGCTTTCTTT. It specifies CASSHLPGSTEAFF.

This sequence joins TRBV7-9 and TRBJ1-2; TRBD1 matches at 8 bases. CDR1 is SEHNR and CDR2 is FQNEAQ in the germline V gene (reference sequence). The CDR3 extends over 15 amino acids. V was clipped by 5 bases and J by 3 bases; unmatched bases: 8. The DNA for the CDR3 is TGTGCCAGCAGCCCCCCATCGGACAGGGACTATGGCTACACCTTC. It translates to CASSPPSDRDYGYTF.